The rows below give T cell receptor beta chains drawn from one sample of a study of identical twins. TCRdb processed the 5' RACE reads anew with MiXCR; each CDR3 protein has one entry. The sample yields approximately 1.8 million distinct CDR3 sequences, 32% seen once. What was sequenced was cord blood. The origin of the receptors is a newborn girl in good health. Each CDR3 is given with its conserved first and last residue. A D gene is named only where the DNA matches it firmly. The listing skips clone size in some rows; elsewhere it reads once, few, many or a size class.

size	V	J	D	CDR3	DNA
few	TRBV7-6	TRBJ1-4	TRBD1	CASSPPPGTGGEKLFF	TGTGCCAGCAGCCCTCCCCCCGGGACAGGAGGGGAAAAACTGTTTTTT
few	TRBV5-1	TRBJ2-7	TRBD2	CASSYREGREQYF	TGCGCCAGCAGTTATCGGGAGGGCCGCGAGCAGTACTTC
NA	TRBV5-1	TRBJ2-3	TRBD2	CASSFAAGDSDTRYF	TGCGCCAGCAGCTTCGCCGCGGGAGATTCAGATACGCGGTATTTT
NA	TRBV5-6	TRBJ2-5	NA	CASSSVDSYQETQYF	TGTGCCAGCAGCTCCGTAGACAGCTACCAAGAGACCCAGTACTTC
NA	TRBV5-1	TRBJ1-1	NA	CASSTWGTEAFF	TGCGCCAGCAGCACCTGGGGCACTGAAGCTTTCTTT
NA	TRBV25-1	TRBJ1-5	NA	CASSEGGGRRNQPQHF	TGTGCCAGCAGTGAGGGCGGCGGGAGGAGAAATCAGCCCCAGCATTTT
few	TRBV12-3/TRBV12-4	TRBJ2-7	NA	CASGGGAHYEQYF	TGTGCCAGCGGGGGCGGAGCACACTACGAGCAGTACTTC
NA	TRBV9	TRBJ1-5	TRBD1	CASSAGGGGSNQPQHF	TGTGCCAGCAGCGCAGGGGGCGGAGGCAGCAATCAGCCCCAGCATTTT
NA	TRBV20-1	TRBJ1-2	TRBD1	CSAREAQGALYGYTF	TGCAGTGCTAGAGAAGCGCAGGGGGCTCTCTATGGCTACACCTTC
NA	TRBV2	TRBJ2-6	NA	CASSELKGAGANVLTF	TGTGCCAGCAGTGAATTAAAGGGGGCTGGGGCCAACGTCCTGACTTTC
many	TRBV6-5	TRBJ2-7	TRBD2	CASSRRLAGAYEQYF	TGTGCCAGCAGCCGTCGACTAGCGGGAGCCTACGAGCAGTACTTC
NA	TRBV11-2	TRBJ1-4	NA	CASSLESLGERLFF	TGTGCCAGCAGCTTAGAGAGTTTGGGCGAAAGACTGTTTTTT
few	TRBV2	TRBJ1-1	NA	CASSDNRPPNTEAFF	TGTGCCAGCAGTGATAATCGGCCTCCGAACACTGAAGCTTTCTTT
NA	TRBV18	TRBJ2-1	TRBD2	CASSPLIRLAALSYNEQFF	TGTGCCAGCTCACCACTTATACGACTAGCGGCCCTCTCCTACAATGAGCAGTTCTTC
NA	TRBV3-1	TRBJ1-3	NA	CASSRTDFSGNTIYF	TGTGCCAGCAGCCGGACCGATTTCTCTGGAAACACCATATATTTT
few	TRBV20-1	TRBJ2-7	NA	CSARVAGSTPYEQYF	TGCAGTGCTAGAGTTGCCGGGTCGACCCCCTACGAGCAGTACTTC
NA	TRBV15	TRBJ1-4	NA	CATSSGIREKLFF	TGTGCCACCAGCAGCGGTATTCGCGAAAAACTGTTTTTT
once	TRBV12-3/TRBV12-4	TRBJ2-3	TRBD2	CASSLRAGVSTDAQYF	TGTGCCAGCAGTTTAAGGGCGGGAGTGAGCACAGATGCGCAGTATTTT
NA	TRBV13	TRBJ1-2	NA	CASSSTEGYGYTF	TGTGCCAGCAGCTCTACAGAGGGCTATGGCTACACCTTC
NA	TRBV29-1	TRBJ1-3	TRBD1	CSVVQGSFGNTIYF	TGCAGCGTTGTACAGGGGAGCTTCGGAAACACCATATATTTT
NA	TRBV7-2	TRBJ2-7	TRBD1	CASSLAVGQGGNEQYF	TGTGCCAGCAGCTTAGCTGTCGGACAGGGTGGGAATGAGCAGTACTTC
NA	TRBV10-1	TRBJ1-2	TRBD1	CASSETGAGYTF	TGCGCCAGCAGTGAGACAGGGGCCGGCTACACCTTC
NA	TRBV28	TRBJ2-5	NA	CATLEVGQETQYF	TGTGCCACCCTGGAGGTGGGACAAGAGACCCAGTACTTC
few	TRBV6-2/TRBV6-3	TRBJ2-7	TRBD2	CASSQRATSGYEQYF	TGTGCCAGCAGCCAACGGGCGACTAGCGGTTACGAGCAGTACTTC
few	TRBV11-2	TRBJ2-3	NA	CASSRTGVPIRSILAQTHTQYF	NA
few	TRBV29-1	TRBJ1-1	NA	CSVSGGVGTEAFF	TGCAGCGTTAGCGGGGGGGTGGGGACTGAAGCTTTCTTT
few	TRBV21-1	TRBJ2-7	NA	CASSSLFGLAGGLPYEQYF	TGTGCCAGCAGCTCCTTGTTCGGACTAGCGGGGGGGCTACCCTACGAGCAGTACTTC
few	TRBV11-2	TRBJ2-5	NA	CASAGRPYRETQYF	TGTGCCAGTGCGGGCAGACCCTATCGTGAGACCCAGTACTTC
NA	TRBV6-6	TRBJ2-1	TRBD2	CATAGGSSYNEQFF	TGTGCCACAGCCGGGGGGAGTTCCTACAATGAGCAGTTCTTC
NA	TRBV7-2	TRBJ2-3	NA	CASSLTDFTDTQYF	TGTGCCAGCAGCTTAACGGACTTTACAGATACGCAGTATTTT
NA	TRBV19	TRBJ2-5	NA	CASSIALGETQYF	TGTGCCAGTAGTATTGCTCTGGGGGAGACCCAGTACTTC
NA	TRBV12-3/TRBV12-4	TRBJ2-1	NA	CASTTVRTNYNEQFF	TGTGCCAGCACCACCGTCCGGACTAACTACAATGAGCAGTTCTTC
many	TRBV6-1	TRBJ2-3	TRBD1	CASSVRDRAADTQYF	TGTGCCAGCAGCGTCCGAGACAGGGCTGCAGATACGCAGTATTTT
NA	TRBV7-9	TRBJ1-1	NA	CASSLKYGGRGNTEAFF	TGTGCCAGCAGCTTAAAGTACGGGGGGCGAGGGAACACTGAAGCTTTCTTT
few	TRBV5-1	TRBJ2-7	TRBD1	CASSWTGASLYEQYF	TGCGCCAGCAGCTGGACAGGGGCAAGCCTTTACGAGCAGTACTTC
few	TRBV29-1	TRBJ2-1	TRBD2	CSVEVGLAFPYNEQFF	TGCAGCGTTGAAGTTGGACTAGCGTTTCCCTACAATGAGCAGTTCTTC
NA	TRBV5-1	TRBJ1-1	TRBD1	CASSRVGTGNTEAFF	TGCGCCAGCAGCCGAGTCGGGACAGGGAACACTGAAGCTTTCTTT
NA	TRBV7-2	TRBJ1-1	NA	CASSLQGRMNTEAFF	TGTGCCAGCAGCTTACAGGGACGCATGAACACTGAAGCTTTCTTT
NA	TRBV20-1	TRBJ2-2	NA	CSARAQGYGELFF	TGCAGTGCTAGGGCTCAGGGGTACGGGGAGCTGTTTTTT
NA	TRBV6-5	TRBJ2-7	TRBD2	CASSWSAATSASYEQYF	TGTGCCAGCAGTTGGTCAGCCGCGACTAGCGCCTCCTACGAGCAGTACTTC
few	TRBV2	TRBJ1-6	TRBD1	CASITDRNNSPLHF	TGTGCCAGCATCACGGACAGGAATAATTCACCCCTCCACTTT
NA	TRBV9	TRBJ2-1	TRBD2	CASSASGGAGHEQFF	TGTGCCAGCAGCGCGAGCGGGGGGGCCGGCCATGAGCAGTTCTTC
few	TRBV20-1	TRBJ1-2	NA	CSARDPPVSVYGYTF	TGCAGTGCTAGAGATCCCCCAGTTAGTGTCTATGGCTACACCTTC
NA	TRBV3-1	TRBJ2-7	NA	CASSQIVQGSEQYF	TGTGCCAGCAGCCAAATCGTACAGGGATCCGAGCAGTACTTC
few	TRBV5-1	TRBJ1-1	NA	CASSLLGGGGNTEAFF	TGCGCCAGCAGCTTGTTGGGGGGCGGGGGAAACACTGAAGCTTTCTTT
many	TRBV10-3	TRBJ1-2	NA	CAISESREGYTF	TGTGCCATCAGTGAGTCGAGGGAAGGCTACACCTTC
many	TRBV10-3	TRBJ2-3	TRBD2	CAISRTSGGTDTQYF	TGTGCCATCAGTCGGACTAGCGGGGGTACAGATACGCAGTATTTT
NA	TRBV5-6	TRBJ2-3	TRBD2	CASSPEREIRVDTQYF	TGTGCCAGCAGCCCAGAGCGGGAGATCCGGGTAGATACGCAGTATTTT
NA	TRBV5-1	TRBJ1-6	NA	CASSRIEGPNSPLHF	TGCGCCAGCAGCCGCATTGAAGGGCCCAATTCACCCCTCCACTTT
many	TRBV24-1	TRBJ1-5	NA	CATSDLGRRNQPQHF	TGTGCCACCAGTGATTTAGGGCGGCGAAATCAGCCCCAGCATTTT
few	TRBV27	TRBJ1-2	TRBD1	CASSPGTGRGYGYTF	TGTGCCAGCAGTCCCGGGACAGGGAGAGGCTATGGCTACACCTTC